This TCR beta chain was documented in a study of PD-L1 blockade in urothelial cancer. The overall study: Males with urothelial cancer arising in the bladder constituted twenty-five of the 29 patients.

Described time point: peripheral blood 6 weeks after treatment start. Germline V CDR1 and CDR2: KGHSH, LQKENI. The CDR3 contains 13 residues. With 3 bases removed from V and 1 base from J, the gap between germline ends came to 6 bases. Some clones are missing from TCRdb's copy, which holds only in-frame ones; the method was immunoSEQ multiplex PCR. Of about 43,000 clones listed, about 80% are singletons. The material was PBMCs, obtained around atezolizumab (anti-PD-L1) treatment. The sequence came from a man aged 60-69 years with urothelial cancer. The chain carries TRBV18 and TRBJ1-1, with D hard to call. CDR3 sequence (DNA): TGTGCCAGCTCACCTGAGTCGAACACTGAAGCTTTCTTT. Translated, it gives CASSPESNTEAFF.